This T cell receptor beta chain was retrieved from a study of cytomegalovirus exposure and HLA in healthy donors (TCRdb year 2017). For the wider study: An earlier analysis of about 530 of the donors reported approximately 280 Gb of sequence data and 95 million to 140 million unique TCR beta sequences obtained from approximately 180 million T cells. An early release that covered about 600 HLA-typed donors contained approximately 300 gigabases of sequencing data and 80 million or so unique TCR sequences. Among the roughly 410 genotyped donors, 81% belonged to the genetic ancestry cluster associated with self-reported Caucasian donors. The study aimed to test whether signatures of past pathogen exposure could be identified by cataloging public T cell receptors. The study used immunosequencing to profile the T cell repertoires of around 600 subjects and linked those repertoires to cytomegalovirus serostatus. In addition to the first cohort of 500 to 850 subjects, a separate validation cohort of approximately 130 different subjects was used. To predict cytomegalovirus infection status, the study combined high-throughput TCR immunosequencing, statistical association of individual TCRs with disease status, and machine learning. In a later analysis, previously published TCR beta repertoires from several hundred donors were re-analyzed and high-resolution HLA genotyping was added so that TCR occurrence patterns could be studied. The later analysis used no new phenotypic data to find candidate immune exposures, relying instead on TCR beta sequences and their occurrence across donors. In an earlier analysis of 500 to 650 of the donors, high-throughput TCR beta sequencing was used to judge whether each TCR beta V gene segment behaved as functional or pseudogenic. Alongside the repertoire data, information on donor age, sex, ethnicity and CMV serostatus was compiled. A later genetic analysis used genome-wide SNP genotypes for about three fifths of the roughly 700 donors, treating that subset as a discovery cohort. Every discovery cohort repertoire had been produced on one sequencing platform. Class I and class II HLA loci were covered by the typing at four-digit resolution. Typing coverage varied by locus: about 629-630 donors for A, B, C, DRB1 and DQB1; roughly 520 for DQA1; approximately 570 for DPA1; roughly 450 for DPB1. Because of strong linkage in the cohort, a few DR-DQ haplotypes were treated as single units for association and clustering. On average, around 240,000 unique TCR beta nucleotide sequences were sequenced per donor among some 430 genotyped donors of the cohort, with roughly a sixth of those sequences being non-productive. The full study reports these points: In both the original and validation cohorts, the classifier was reported to diagnose cytomegalovirus status with high specificity and sensitivity. A few of the identified cytomegalovirus-associated TCR beta chains were confirmed in vitro to be specific for cytomegalovirus antigens. An earlier analysis of approximately 590 of the donors showed that most TCR beta V segments appeared in productive rearrangements either about 87% or about 30% of the time, which broadly matched IMGT annotations. A later analysis reported that several top co-occurrence clusters appeared linked to parvovirus B19, influenza, CMV and Epstein-Barr virus. A group of highly shared sequence variants was considered likely to be a technical artifact of the sequencing pipeline. It was suggested by the authors that the approach could potentially be generalized to other disease states and immunological phenotypes. The 87-base-pair reads could not distinguish some IMGT-functional V segments, including TRBV6-2 and TRBV6-3, so those segments were excluded. The earlier analysis of approximately 590 of the donors excluded roughly 17 rarely observed V segments, including chromosome 9 orphons, because counts were too low. Linkage disequilibrium might explain the correlated functional status among segregating V segments, but an unknown experimental factor could not be excluded. While some public TCRs were present in many individuals, most TCR sequences turned up only very rarely across donors. In this cohort, only TCR beta chains were sequenced, and detectable features were limited by the absence of alpha or paired-chain data. CMV serostatus was the only immune exposure information available for the cohort. In a later analysis, 15,000 to 20,000 TCR beta sequences were associated with specific HLA alleles at a false discovery rate of 0.05. In the study, 150 to 200 TCR beta chains were listed as associated with cytomegalovirus. Roughly uniform sequencing depth across donors was assumed in presence/absence analyses, although this assumption may not hold. When HLA alleles, especially DR and DQ, strongly co-occurred, TCR associations were difficult to assign to individual alleles. A further reported finding was that TCR beta sequences accurately predicted the HLA-A and HLA-B alleles for most subjects in the first cohort. In a later genetic analysis, a missense DCLRE1C variant was associated with V-gene and J-gene trimming of TCR beta chains, and the association was replicated in an independent cohort. Because some donors lacked HLA typing at each locus, the association tests relied only on the typed subset. A later analysis found that most CMV-associated TCR beta chains appeared HLA-restricted, with HLA associations seemingly driven largely by CMV exposure. In a later genetic analysis, fewer N-insertions in productive TCRs were reported among donors in an Asian-associated ancestry cluster than the 666-donor mean. A later analysis found that HLA-associated TCR beta chains were more clonally expanded and had lower generation probabilities than equally common non-associated chains. In a later analysis, TCR association rates were found to vary across HLA loci, with the most associated TCRs seen for DRB1 alleles and the fewest for HLA-C alleles.

A note on this clone: Its cognate antigen has yet to be identified. Base qualities are not at hand, and no much larger clone is one base apart.

The library was built by means of the immunoSEQ multiplex PCR assay. For the multiplex PCR, a mixture combining 60 forward primers for TCR Vbeta segments and 13 reverse primers for TCR Jbeta segments was used. Amplification of the CDR3 region of rearranged TCR beta genes was performed with a multiplex PCR assay on genomic DNA. The amplified TCR beta libraries were sequenced on the Illumina HiSeq System as 87-base-pair reads. Per the authors' processing: In a later analysis, 70 million to 95 million unique TCR beta chains were counted across the 690 or so repertoires, and approximately 9.9 million of these chains were shared by at least two donors. Raw reads were error-corrected and collapsed into unique sequences by a nearest-neighbor algorithm in which closely related sequences were merged to remove PCR and sequencing errors. Alignment of CDR3 sequences to IMGT reference sequences was used to assign V, D and J gene segments. For a sequence to be retained, a match of at least six nucleotides was required to both a V gene segment and a J gene segment. A rearrangement was called productive if the CDR3 had no stop codons and remained in frame with V and J, and every other rearrangement was called non-productive. Following IMGT convention, CDR3 was defined as the stretch from the second conserved V-encoded cysteine up to the conserved J-encoded phenylalanine. The earlier analysis of 587 of the donors excluded sequences that lacked an unambiguous match to a single V gene segment. An earlier analysis of just under 600 of the donors called V segments functional above 56.7% productive rearrangements and segregating when the between-donor standard deviation exceeded 5%. A statistical classification framework was built to diagnose cytomegalovirus status from the catalog of TCR beta chain sequences. A later analysis assigned V and J genes by comparing TCR nucleotide sequences with IMGT/GENE-DB human TR gene sequences. In a later analysis, CDR3 sequences and most-parsimonious VDJ recombination scenarios were assigned using the TCRdist pipeline. In a later analysis, every TCR beta chain was defined by the combination of its CDR3 amino acid sequence and its V-gene family, and reads without a unique V-gene family were dropped. To address suspected cross-contamination and a sequencing artifact, a later analysis removed some 620 highly shared, low-generation-probability nucleotide sequences. A later analysis calculated a clonal expansion index for each public chain from normalized within-repertoire ranks of inferred template counts. In a later analysis, generation probabilities were computed with a VDJ recombination model fitted to out-of-frame rearrangements, and the resulting probabilities were checked against IGoR. Hypergeometric tests were used in a later analysis to score TCR-TCR, TCR-HLA and TCR-CMV co-occurrence, with a repertoire-size bias correction applied to the TCR pairs. False discovery rates were estimated in a later analysis by permuting HLA or CMV assignments 20 times. In a later analysis, co-occurring TCRs were grouped with DBSCAN, and TCRdist sequence similarity was added when clustering was performed within HLA-allele-positive subsets. For co-occurrence clustering, repertoires with fewer than 30,000 or more than 120,000 public chains were excluded, along with a handful of repertoires with anomalous nucleotide sharing. The immuneACCESS repertoire file appears here via TCRdb, limited to in-frame rearrangements. These files lack a portion of the clones; in checked studies, under half of the deficit traces to unresolved V genes, and the cause of the others is not known. The DNA was the basis for D and trimming; V, J and clone size are from that table. Within this sample are about 130,000 clones, with around 70% of them counted one time only. Roughly 2% of the sample is in the top ten clones.

The cohort consisted of 670 or so healthy bone marrow donors. All cohort members were sampled while nominally healthy, although unrecorded immune exposures were likely present. The donor tested CMV seropositive, placing the donor among the 289 seropositive members of the cohort. Each donor provided a peripheral blood sample, and peripheral blood mononuclear cells were used for TCR beta sequencing. Genomic DNA extraction from the blood cell samples was performed with the Qiagen DNeasy Blood Extraction Kit. CDR1 MDHEN and CDR2 SYDVKM were looked up in the germline V gene. There are 14 amino acids in the CDR3, from cysteine to phenylalanine inclusive. Only the CDR3 DNA stays, 42 bases, in frame from base 1. V loses 5 bases at its end and J loses 6 bases; junction bases beyond the gene matches: 9.

This receptor was obtained from a woman aged 60 to 75 in good health and CMV-seropositive. Sequencing was carried out using PBMCs. The chain is encoded by TRBV28 joined to TRBJ2-7; 8 middle bases align to TRBD2. CDR3 sequence: CASSPGGGSSEQYF. The DNA is as follows: TGTGCCAGCAGTCCCGGGGGGGGTTCAAGCGAGCAGTACTTC.